Below, 10 T cell receptor beta chains from the same sample are listed, as sequenced in a study of T cells in Graves' hyperthyroidism and ophthalmopathy. TCR beta CDR3 region amplification was performed from RNA transcripts. The primer set for the first-round RT-PCR of the TCR CDR3 was HTBI. TCRdb independently ran MiXCR on the multiplex PCR reads; one entry per CDR3 protein. The sample has under 750,000 distinct CDR3 sequences; roughly a sixth are singletons. Specimen: blood. The receptors were gathered from a woman aged 45-59 years with Graves' hyperthyroidism that later progressed to Graves' ophthalmopathy.

The gene calls are TRBV7-2 and TRBJ2-1; possibly TRBD1 for D (5 bases). This CDR3 is built from 14 residues. With 0 bases removed from V and 10 bases from J, the gap between germline ends came to 13 bases. The V gene's germline CDR1 is SGHTA and CDR2 FQGNSA. The CDR3 bases are TGTGCCAGCAGCTTAGCGCCGGCGACAGAGGAGCAGTTCTTC. It encodes CASSLAPATEEQFF.

This clonotype was picked up many times. This chain joins TRBV3-1 and TRBJ1-1; D gene uncertain. The CDR3 has 13 amino acids. Germline V CDR1 and CDR2: LGHDT, YNNKEL (reference sequence). Trimming left V 2 bases short and J 2 bases short, with 6 bases between. Written as DNA, the CDR3 is TGTGCCAGCAGCCAACAGGTAAACACTGAAGCTTTCTTT. This encodes CASSQQVNTEAFF.

V and J are TRBV6-1 and TRBJ1-1; no definite D call. Germline V lookup: CDR1 MNHNS, CDR2 SASEGT. The V gene lost 6 bases and the J gene lost 6 bases, with 14 bases spanning the gap. The CDR3 contains 13 residues. The CDR3 sequence: CASSPSRLAEAFF. In DNA form, the CDR3 reads TGTGCCAGCAGCCCCTCACGGCTCGCTGAAGCTTTCTTT.

Here the CDR3 reads CASSSPDLWGAMNTEAFF. Written as DNA, the CDR3 is TGTGCCAGCAGTTCCCCGGATTTGTGGGGGGCCATGAACACTGAAGCTTTCTTT. The chain joins TRBV6-1 to TRBJ1-1; tentatively, D is TRBD1 (6 bases). Deletions cut 5 bases from V and 0 bases from J, with 22 bases between. Per germline, CDR1 MNHNS and CDR2 SASEGT. CDR3 length: 18 amino acids.

V gene TRBV29-1 combines with J gene TRBJ2-5, with 11 bases identical to TRBD1. Trimming cost V 6 bases and J 3 bases; bases outside gene matches: 9. CDR3 length equals 15 residues. Germline-derived CDR1 and CDR2 are SQVTM and ANQGSEA. CDR3 sequence (DNA): TGCAGCGTGCCGCCGGGACAGGGGGTCGAAGAGACCCAGTACTTC. Amino acids: CSVPPGQGVEETQYF.

This clonotype was found many times. The gene calls are TRBV11-2 and TRBJ2-7, with a weak D call TRBD1 (6 bases). The germline V gene encodes CDR1 SGHAT and CDR2 FQNNGV. V dropped 0 bases and J dropped 9 bases, with 15 bases sitting between them. The CDR3 runs to 14 residues. In DNA form, the CDR3 reads TGTGCCAGCAGCTTAGATCCTCACAGGGTACCGCAGTACTTC. Translation gives CASSLDPHRVPQYF.

This clonotype was counted between two and nine times. This chain uses TRBV20-1 with TRBJ1-5; 9 bases match TRBD1. The germline V gene encodes CDR1 DFQATT and CDR2 SNEGSKA (reference sequence). CDR3 length: 14 residues. After removal of 5 bases from V and 6 bases from J, the junction contained 8 bases not matched to a gene. Here the CDR3 reads CSAEQGAIGQPQHF. The CDR3 region has the DNA TGCAGTGCTGAACAGGGGGCGATTGGTCAGCCCCAGCATTTT.

J is TRBJ1-5 and V is TRBV27, with D possibly being TRBD1 (6 bases). The CDR3 is 15 residues long. Trimming left V 1 base short and J 3 bases short, with 10 bases between. Germline values: CDR1 MNHEY, CDR2 SMNVEV (reference sequence). DNA of the CDR3: TGTGCCAGCAGTTTATGGGGGGGGGCCAATCAGCCCCAGCATTTT. It yields the protein CASSLWGGANQPQHF.

This clonotype was picked up a small number of times. The genes are TRBV5-1 and TRBJ2-1; D unresolved. The CDR3 totals 14 residues. The germline V and J ends were trimmed by 0 bases and 6 bases, with 10 bases remaining between them. The V gene's germline CDR1 is SGHRS and CDR2 YFSETQ. The CDR3 loop is CASSLEAGSNEQFF. CDR3 DNA: TGCGCCAGCAGCTTGGAAGCAGGTTCCAATGAGCAGTTCTTC. The entire variable domain, with the rest obtained from reference TRBV5-1 and TRBJ2-1, is as follows: KAGVTQTPRYLIKTRGQQVTLSCSPISGHRSVSWYQQTPGQGLQFLFEYFSETQRNKGNFPGRFSGRQFSNSRSEMNVSTLELGDSALYLCASSLEAGSNEQFFGPGTRLTVL.

The chain joins TRBV10-3 to TRBJ2-1, with 8 bases fitting TRBD1. Germline V lookup: CDR1 ENHRY, CDR2 SYGVKD. V lost 4 bases and J lost 2; bases outside the gene matches: 4. The CDR3 is 15 amino acids. CDR3 protein: CAISVGTGPYNEQFF. In DNA form, the CDR3 reads TGTGCCATCAGTGTAGGGACAGGACCCTACAATGAGCAGTTCTTC.